This T cell receptor (beta chain) is from a study of blood T cell repertoires in COVID-19. Across the study: Some COVID-19 samples were acute and others convalescent; all came from the United States, Italy and Spain. In each case, the material was cDNA or gDNA derived from T cells, B-cell-depleted T cells, or PBMCs.

Method: immunoSEQ multiplex PCR; TCRdb's copy keeps in-frame clones and lacks some. The sample holds about 340,000 clones, about four fifths seen once. There are a few counts of this clone. V gave up 5 bases and J gave up 1 base, with 16 bases separating them. The germline gives CDR1 MDHEN, CDR2 SYDVKM. The CDR3 consists of 16 residues. The clonotype originates from a man aged 30 to 45 with active or convalescent COVID-19. Material: peripheral blood. The chain recombines TRBV28 with TRBJ2-3; possible D gene TRBD2, 5 bases. The CDR3 DNA reads TGTGCCAGCAGTCCTAGCCGGTTTACTGGCACAGATACGCAGTATTTT. It codes for CASSPSRFTGTDTQYF.